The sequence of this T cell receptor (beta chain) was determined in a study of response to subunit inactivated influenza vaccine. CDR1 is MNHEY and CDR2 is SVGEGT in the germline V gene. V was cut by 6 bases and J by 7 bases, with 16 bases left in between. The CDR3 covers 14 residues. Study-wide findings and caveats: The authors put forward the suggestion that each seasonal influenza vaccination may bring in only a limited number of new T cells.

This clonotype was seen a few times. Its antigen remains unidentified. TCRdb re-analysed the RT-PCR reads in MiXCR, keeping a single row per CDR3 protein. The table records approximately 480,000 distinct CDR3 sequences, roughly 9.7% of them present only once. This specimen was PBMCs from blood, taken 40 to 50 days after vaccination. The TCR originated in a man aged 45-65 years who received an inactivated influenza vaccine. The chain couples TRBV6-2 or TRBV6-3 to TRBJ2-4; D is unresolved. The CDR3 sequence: CASRTIHMVNIQYF. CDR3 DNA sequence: TGTGCCAGCAGGACCATCCACATGGTGAACATTCAGTACTTC.